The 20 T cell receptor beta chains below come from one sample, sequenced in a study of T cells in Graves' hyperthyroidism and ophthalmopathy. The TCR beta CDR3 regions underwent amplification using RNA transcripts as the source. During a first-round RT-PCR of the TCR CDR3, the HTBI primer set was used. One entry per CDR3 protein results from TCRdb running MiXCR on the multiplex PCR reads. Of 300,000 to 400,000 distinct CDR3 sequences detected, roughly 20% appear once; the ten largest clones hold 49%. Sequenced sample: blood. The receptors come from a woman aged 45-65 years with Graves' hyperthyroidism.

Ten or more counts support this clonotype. For the CDR3, the DNA is TGTGCCAGCAGTAATAGCGGAAACTCCTACAATGAGCAGTTCTTC. It codes for CASSNSGNSYNEQFF. This chain connects TRBV2 to TRBJ2-1, with D possibly being TRBD2 (6 bases). The V end was cut by 5 bases, the J end by 0 bases, with 11 bases between. From germline, CDR1 is SNHLY and CDR2 FYNNEI. This CDR3 spans 15 amino acids.

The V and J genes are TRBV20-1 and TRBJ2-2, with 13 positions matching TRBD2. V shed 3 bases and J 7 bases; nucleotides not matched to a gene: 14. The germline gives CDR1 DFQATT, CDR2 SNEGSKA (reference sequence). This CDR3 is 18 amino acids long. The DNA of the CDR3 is TGCAGTGCTAGCCGACTAGCGGGAGGAGGGGGAAGCGACGGGGAGCTGTTTTTT. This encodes CSASRLAGGGGSDGELFF.

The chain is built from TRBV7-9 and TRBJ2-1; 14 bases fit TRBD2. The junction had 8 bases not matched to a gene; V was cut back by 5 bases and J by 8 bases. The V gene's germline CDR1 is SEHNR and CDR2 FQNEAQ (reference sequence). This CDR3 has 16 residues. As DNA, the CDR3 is TGTGCCAGCAGCCCAGGGACTAGCGGGAGATCAGATGAGCAGTTCTTC. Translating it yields CASSPGTSGRSDEQFF.

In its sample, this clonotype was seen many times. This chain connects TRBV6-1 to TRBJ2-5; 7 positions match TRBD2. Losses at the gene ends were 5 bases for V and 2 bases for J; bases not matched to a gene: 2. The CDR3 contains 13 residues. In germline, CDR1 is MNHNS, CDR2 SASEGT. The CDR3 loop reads CASSSGVQETQYF. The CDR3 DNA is TGTGCCAGCAGTAGCGGGGTACAAGAGACCCAGTACTTC.

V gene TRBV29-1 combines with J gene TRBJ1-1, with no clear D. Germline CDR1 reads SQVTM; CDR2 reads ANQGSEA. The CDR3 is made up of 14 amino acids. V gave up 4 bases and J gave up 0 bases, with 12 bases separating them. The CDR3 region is CSVVTGPVNTEAFF. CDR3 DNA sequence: TGCAGCGTTGTTACTGGTCCTGTGAACACTGAAGCTTTCTTT.

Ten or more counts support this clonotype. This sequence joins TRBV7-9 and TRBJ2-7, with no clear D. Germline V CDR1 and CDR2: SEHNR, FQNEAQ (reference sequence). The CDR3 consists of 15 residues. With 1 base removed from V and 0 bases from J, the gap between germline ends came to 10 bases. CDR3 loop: CASSLGRPSSYEQYF. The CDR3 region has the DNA TGTGCCAGCAGCTTAGGACGGCCGAGCTCCTACGAGCAGTACTTC.

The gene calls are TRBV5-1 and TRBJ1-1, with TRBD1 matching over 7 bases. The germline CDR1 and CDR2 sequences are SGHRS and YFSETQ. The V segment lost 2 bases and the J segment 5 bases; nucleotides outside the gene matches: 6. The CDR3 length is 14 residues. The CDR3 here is CASSFNPGGTEAFF. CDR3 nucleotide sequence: TGCGCCAGCAGCTTTAACCCAGGGGGAACTGAAGCTTTCTTT.

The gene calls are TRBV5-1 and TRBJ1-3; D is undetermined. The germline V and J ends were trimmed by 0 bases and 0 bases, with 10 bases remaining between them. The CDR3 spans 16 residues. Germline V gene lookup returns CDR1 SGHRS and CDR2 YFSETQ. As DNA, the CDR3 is TGCGCCAGCAGCTTGGGAGCAACCGGCTCTGGAAACACCATATATTTT. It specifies CASSLGATGSGNTIYF.

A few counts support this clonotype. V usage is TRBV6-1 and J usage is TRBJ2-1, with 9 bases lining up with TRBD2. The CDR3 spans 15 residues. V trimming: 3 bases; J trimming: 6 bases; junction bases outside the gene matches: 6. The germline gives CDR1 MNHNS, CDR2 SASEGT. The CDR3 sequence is CASSDVAGEANEQFF. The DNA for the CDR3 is TGTGCCAGCAGTGATGTAGCGGGAGAGGCCAATGAGCAGTTCTTC.

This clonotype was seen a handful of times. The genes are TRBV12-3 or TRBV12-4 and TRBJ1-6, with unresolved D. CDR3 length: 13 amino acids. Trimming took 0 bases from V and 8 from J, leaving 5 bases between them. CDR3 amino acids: CASSLAADSPLHF. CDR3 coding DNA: TGTGCCAGCAGTTTAGCGGCAGATTCACCCCTCCACTTT.

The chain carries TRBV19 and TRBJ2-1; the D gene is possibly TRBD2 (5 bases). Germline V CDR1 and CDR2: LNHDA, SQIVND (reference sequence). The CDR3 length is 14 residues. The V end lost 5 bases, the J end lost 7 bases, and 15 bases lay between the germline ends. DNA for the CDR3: TGTGCCAGTAGTCACTTGGACTCCGGTAATGAGCAGTTCTTC. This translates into CASSHLDSGNEQFF.

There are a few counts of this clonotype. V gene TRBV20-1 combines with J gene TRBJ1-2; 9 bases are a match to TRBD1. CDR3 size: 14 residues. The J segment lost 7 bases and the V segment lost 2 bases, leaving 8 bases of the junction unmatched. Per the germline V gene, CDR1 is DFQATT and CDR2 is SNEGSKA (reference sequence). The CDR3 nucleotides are TGCAGTGCTAGAATCCCCACAGGGGGCGGTGGCTACACCTTC. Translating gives CSARIPTGGGGYTF.

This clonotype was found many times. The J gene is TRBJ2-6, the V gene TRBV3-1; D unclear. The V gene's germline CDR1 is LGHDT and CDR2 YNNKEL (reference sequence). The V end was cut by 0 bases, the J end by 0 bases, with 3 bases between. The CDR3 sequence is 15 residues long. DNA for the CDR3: TGTGCCAGCAGCCAAGACTACTCTGGGGCCAACGTCCTGACTTTC. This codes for CASSQDYSGANVLTF. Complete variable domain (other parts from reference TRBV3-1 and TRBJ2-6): DTAVSQTPKYLVTQMGNDKSIKCEQNLGHDTMYWYKQDSKKFLKIMFSYNNKELIINETVPNRFSPKSPDKAHLNLHINSLELGDSAVYFCASSQDYSGANVLTFGAGSRLTVL.

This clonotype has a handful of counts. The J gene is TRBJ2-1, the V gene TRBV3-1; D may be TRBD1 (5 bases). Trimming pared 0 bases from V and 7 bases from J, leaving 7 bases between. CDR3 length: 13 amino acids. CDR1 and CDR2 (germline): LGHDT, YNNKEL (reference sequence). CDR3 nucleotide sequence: TGTGCCAGCAGCCAAGATAAGGGGAATGAGCAGTTCTTC. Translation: CASSQDKGNEQFF.

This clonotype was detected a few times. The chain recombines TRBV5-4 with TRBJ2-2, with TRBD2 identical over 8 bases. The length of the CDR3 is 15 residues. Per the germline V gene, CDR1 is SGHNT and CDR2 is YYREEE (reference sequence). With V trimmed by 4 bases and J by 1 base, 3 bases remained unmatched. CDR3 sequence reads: CASSPREGNTGELFF. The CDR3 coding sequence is TGTGCCAGCAGCCCCCGGGAGGGGAACACCGGGGAGCTGTTTTTT.

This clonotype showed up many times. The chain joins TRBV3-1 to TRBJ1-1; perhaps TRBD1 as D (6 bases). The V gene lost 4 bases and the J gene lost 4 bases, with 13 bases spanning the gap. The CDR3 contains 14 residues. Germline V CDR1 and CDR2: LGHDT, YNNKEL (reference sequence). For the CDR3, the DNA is TGTGCCAGCAGCCTAGTAGACAGGCGCACTGAAGCTTTCTTT. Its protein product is CASSLVDRRTEAFF.

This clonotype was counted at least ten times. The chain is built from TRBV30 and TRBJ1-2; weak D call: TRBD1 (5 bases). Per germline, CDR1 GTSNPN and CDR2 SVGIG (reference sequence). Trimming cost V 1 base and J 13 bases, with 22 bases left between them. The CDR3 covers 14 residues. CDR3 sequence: CAWSAPGTAVTSTF. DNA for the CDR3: TGTGCCTGGAGTGCCCCCGGGACGGCCGTAACTAGCACCTTC.

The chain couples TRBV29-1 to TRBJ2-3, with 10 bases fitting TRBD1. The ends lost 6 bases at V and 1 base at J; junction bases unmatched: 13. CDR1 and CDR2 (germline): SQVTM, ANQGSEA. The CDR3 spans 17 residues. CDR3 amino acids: CSVLFLGQGTGTDTQYF. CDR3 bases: TGCAGCGTCCTGTTTCTGGGACAGGGGACCGGCACAGATACGCAGTATTTT.

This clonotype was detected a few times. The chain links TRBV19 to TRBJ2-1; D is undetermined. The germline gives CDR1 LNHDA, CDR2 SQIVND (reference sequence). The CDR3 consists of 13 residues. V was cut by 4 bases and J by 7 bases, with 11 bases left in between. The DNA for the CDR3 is TGTGCCAGTAGTAGTGGGATTGGGAATGAGCAGTTCTTC. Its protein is CASSSGIGNEQFF.

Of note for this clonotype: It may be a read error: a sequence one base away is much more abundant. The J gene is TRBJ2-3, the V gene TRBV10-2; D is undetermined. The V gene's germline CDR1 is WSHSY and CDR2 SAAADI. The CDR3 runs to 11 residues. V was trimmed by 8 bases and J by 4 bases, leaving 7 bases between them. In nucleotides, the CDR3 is TGCGCCAGCGGCTCCGCAGATACGCAGTATTTT. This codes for CASGSADTQYF.